This is a list of T cell receptor beta chains from one sample in a study of vaccination effects on CD4 cells after COVID-19. Antigens for these TCRs are unknown. Profiled with immunoSEQ multiplex PCR; TCRdb holds only in-frame clones, not every one. The table lists around 25,000 clones, approximately 79% of them singletons, with 5.5% to 8% in the top ten. Source: CD4+ T cells from PBMCs cultured with SARS-CoV-2 spike peptides, taken after COVID-19 vaccination. Receptors were obtained from a human donor who received a COVID-19 vaccine. Some clones in this sample may be carry-over from other donors' samples. The CDR3 runs from the conserved cysteine through the conserved F or W. Each record gives: clone size, D gene, J gene, V gene, CDR3 DNA, CDR3 protein. The D gene is left open where the match is weak. The size field is filled for only some rows; it gives once, few, many or a size class.

size: -; D: -; J: TRBJ2-3; V: TRBV5-8; DNA: TGTGCCAGCCCGGGGACGGCACTCACAGATACGCAGTATTTT; CDR3: CASPGTALTDTQYF
size: -; D: -; J: TRBJ1-2; V: TRBV18; DNA: TGTGCCAGCTCACCTCGGACAGCTTCTGGCTACACCTTC; CDR3: CASSPRTASGYTF
size: -; D: -; J: TRBJ1-1; V: TRBV5-6; DNA: TGTGCCAGCAGCAAGACGCACGGACGGGACACTGAAGCTTTCTTT; CDR3: CASSKTHGRDTEAFF
size: few; D: -; J: TRBJ1-3; V: TRBV12-5; DNA: TGTGCTAGTGGTTTGGTAGTACGGACCTCAGACACCATATATTTT; CDR3: CASGLVVRTSDTIYF
size: once; D: -; J: TRBJ1-1; V: TRBV18; DNA: TGTGCCAGCTCACCACCGAATAGGGCTGACACTGAAGCTTTCTTT; CDR3: CASSPPNRADTEAFF
size: once; D: TRBD1; J: TRBJ1-2; V: TRBV4-3; DNA: TGCGCCAGCAGCCAACCTGGGGGACAGGGGTCCTATGGCTACACCTTC; CDR3: CASSQPGGQGSYGYTF
size: -; D: -; J: TRBJ1-6; V: TRBV11-2; DNA: TGTGCCAGCAGGGGAGGACCCAATTCACCCCTCCACTTT; CDR3: CASRGGPNSPLHF
size: -; D: TRBD1; J: TRBJ1-2; V: TRBV28; DNA: TGTGCCAGCAGTTCGTCTCAGGGGGGGCAGGGCTATGGCTACACCTTC; CDR3: CASSSSQGGQGYGYTF
size: -; D: -; J: TRBJ1-1; V: TRBV19; DNA: TGTGCCAGTAGTATAGATGGGGCGACTAAAGAAGCTTTCTTT; CDR3: CASSIDGATKEAFF
size: -; D: TRBD2; J: TRBJ2-5; V: TRBV2; DNA: TGTGCCAGCAGTGAAGAACAGCGGGGCCTCCCAGAGACCCAGTACTTC; CDR3: CASSEEQRGLPETQYF
size: -; D: TRBD2; J: TRBJ2-1; V: TRBV29-1; DNA: TGCAGCGTTGGGGCTAGCGGGGGTTACAATGAGCAGTTCTTC; CDR3: CSVGASGGYNEQFF
size: -; D: TRBD2; J: TRBJ2-3; V: TRBV10-1; DNA: TGCGCCAGCAGTCAGACTAGCGGGGGAGCAGATACGCAGTATTTT; CDR3: CASSQTSGGADTQYF
size: -; D: -; J: TRBJ2-1; V: TRBV20-1; DNA: TGCAGTGCTAGTTACCGTCTGGGGGGGCGGTACAATGAGCAGTTCTTC; CDR3: CSASYRLGGRYNEQFF
size: -; D: -; J: TRBJ1-3; V: TRBV7-2; DNA: TGTGCCAGCAGCTTAAACCCCGCGCCTGGAAACACCATATATTTT; CDR3: CASSLNPAPGNTIYF
size: -; D: -; J: TRBJ2-3; V: TRBV6-4; DNA: TGTGCCAGCAGTGAAATTAGGGCAGATACGCAGTATTTT; CDR3: CASSEIRADTQYF
size: -; D: TRBD1; J: TRBJ2-3; V: TRBV7-9; DNA: TGTGCCAGCAGCCGGGACAGGGGGCCAGATACGCAGTATTTT; CDR3: CASSRDRGPDTQYF
size: -; D: TRBD2; J: TRBJ2-5; V: TRBV5-1; DNA: TGCGCCAGCAGCTCGAACCCTCTAGCGGGGGGGCCGGAGACCCAGTACTTC; CDR3: CASSSNPLAGGPETQYF
size: -; D: -; J: TRBJ2-5; V: TRBV6-2/TRBV6-3; DNA: TGTGCCAGCAGTTACTCGTCAGGGCCCCAGACCCAGTACTTC; CDR3: CASSYSSGPQTQYF
size: -; D: -; J: TRBJ2-6; V: TRBV13; DNA: TGTGCCAGCAGCTTAGTGGGATCTGGGGCCAACGTCCTGACTTTC; CDR3: CASSLVGSGANVLTF
size: -; D: -; J: TRBJ2-1; V: TRBV5-1; DNA: TGCGCCAGCAGCTCAGTCCCGGACAGCTACAATGAGCAGTTCTTC; CDR3: CASSSVPDSYNEQFF
size: few; D: TRBD1; J: TRBJ1-3; V: TRBV18; DNA: TGTGCCAGCTCACTAACCGGGACAGCTGGAAACACCATATATTTT; CDR3: CASSLTGTAGNTIYF
size: -; D: -; J: TRBJ2-2; V: TRBV28; DNA: TGTGCCAGCAGTTCTCAGAACACCGGGGAGCTGTTTTTT; CDR3: CASSSQNTGELFF
size: once; D: -; J: TRBJ1-2; V: TRBV6-5; DNA: TGTGCCAGCAGTTACTCGTCCGCGGACAGAATATCAGGCTACACCTTC; CDR3: CASSYSSADRISGYTF
size: once; D: TRBD1; J: TRBJ1-1; V: TRBV29-1; DNA: TGCAGCGTTGAAGAGGGACAGGGACGCAAGGCTTTCTTT; CDR3: CSVEEGQGRKAFF
size: -; D: -; J: TRBJ1-5; V: TRBV10-3; DNA: TGTGCCATCAGTTCGGACATCAATCAGCCCCAGCATTTT; CDR3: CAISSDINQPQHF
size: -; D: -; J: TRBJ1-1; V: TRBV7-3; DNA: TGTGCCAGCAGCTCCCAGGGACTGAACACTGAAGCTTTCTTT; CDR3: CASSSQGLNTEAFF
size: -; D: -; J: TRBJ2-5; V: TRBV15; DNA: TGTGCCACCGCACAGCCGGAAAGGCTGGGAGAGACCCAGTACTTC; CDR3: CATAQPERLGETQYF
size: -; D: TRBD2; J: TRBJ2-1; V: TRBV24-1; DNA: TGTGCCACCAGTGATTTGGTTACTAGCGGGGTCAATGAGCAGTTCTTC; CDR3: CATSDLVTSGVNEQFF
size: -; D: -; J: TRBJ2-7; V: TRBV5-8; DNA: TGTGCCAGCGAGAAACAGGGCCCCTACGAGCAGTACTTC; CDR3: CASEKQGPYEQYF
size: -; D: -; J: TRBJ2-5; V: TRBV5-1; DNA: TGCGCCAGCAGCTTGAGACAGCTGACATTAGAGACCCAGTACTTC; CDR3: CASSLRQLTLETQYF
size: medium-sized; D: TRBD1; J: TRBJ2-5; V: TRBV27; DNA: TGTGCCAGCAGTCTACGTTGGGACAGGGGAGAGACCCAGTACTTC; CDR3: CASSLRWDRGETQYF
size: -; D: -; J: TRBJ1-1; V: TRBV7-2; DNA: TGTGCCAGCAGCTTACGCGCGGGCACTGAAGCTTTCTTT; CDR3: CASSLRAGTEAFF
size: few; D: -; J: TRBJ2-3; V: TRBV2; DNA: TGTGCCAGCAGTCCCCTCGGGGTCACAGATACGCAGTATTTT; CDR3: CASSPLGVTDTQYF